The 18 T cell receptor beta chains below were found in one sample sequenced in a study of blood T cell repertoires in COVID-19. Clones were sequenced by immunoSEQ multiplex PCR, and TCRdb holds only the in-frame ones, with some missing. The data show about 160,000 clones, with around 84% seen just once and 4.5% to 7.5% held by the top ten. Material for sequencing was PBMCs or T cells enriched from blood (not recorded which). The receptors were sampled from a man aged 40-49 years who had recovered from COVID-19.

The gene calls are TRBV30 and TRBJ1-1; no clear D. V was shortened by 4 bases and J by 3 bases, with 12 bases between the two germline ends. The CDR3 runs to 13 residues. Germline CDR1 reads GTSNPN; CDR2 reads SVGIG (reference sequence). In DNA form, the CDR3 reads TGTGCCTGGACAAGGAGGAGGGACACTGAAGCTTTCTTT. Translation: CAWTRRRDTEAFF.

The V gene is TRBV24-1, the J gene TRBJ1-6, with D possibly TRBD1 on 5 matching bases. Trimming pared 10 bases from V and 14 bases from J, leaving 29 bases between. The CDR3 sequence is 16 residues long. Germline CDR1 reads KGHDR; CDR2 reads SFDVKD. CDR3 DNA: TGTGCCACGTCCTCCGCTACCAGAGCCCCGGACATGGCCCTCCACTTT. Encoded protein: CATSSATRAPDMALHF.

This chain links TRBV5-6 with TRBJ1-6, with 10 nucleotides matching TRBD1. The V gene end was trimmed by 3 bases and the J gene end by 9 bases; junction bases not matched to a gene: 3. The CDR3 is 14 residues long. Looked up from germline, CDR1 is SGHDT and CDR2 is YYEEEE. CDR3 amino acids: CASSSGDRGSPLHF. The CDR3 DNA reads TGTGCCAGCAGCTCCGGGGACAGGGGTTCACCCCTCCACTTT.

Only a few counts were recorded for this clone. The rearrangement joins TRBV10-2 to TRBJ2-1, with TRBD2 identical over 10 bases. The ends lost 3 bases at V and 4 bases at J; junction bases unmatched: 3. The CDR3 covers 15 residues. The germline V gene encodes CDR1 WSHSY and CDR2 SAAADI. The CDR3 protein is CASSEQAGGYNEQFF. CDR3 bases: TGCGCCAGCAGTGAACAAGCGGGGGGGTACAATGAGCAGTTCTTC.

There are a few counts of this clone. The J gene is TRBJ1-4, the V gene TRBV5-1; a weak D match, TRBD1 (6 bases). The CDR3 has 15 amino acids. Germline-derived CDR1 and CDR2 are SGHRS and YFSETQ. Trimming left V 0 bases short and J 8 bases short, with 14 bases between. CDR3 nucleotide sequence: TGCGCCAGCAGCTTGGACAGGGCCGTTGGAGAAAAACTGTTTTTT. The encoded protein is CASSLDRAVGEKLFF. Together with reference TRBV5-1 and TRBJ1-4, the CDR3 gives the full variable domain: KAGVTQTPRYLIKTRGQQVTLSCSPISGHRSVSWYQQTPGQGLQFLFEYFSETQRNKGNFPGRFSGRQFSNSRSEMNVSTLELGDSALYLCASSLDRAVGEKLFFGSGTQLSVL.

V is TRBV5-1 and J is TRBJ1-1; possible D gene TRBD1, 6 bases. Germline V lookup: CDR1 SGHRS, CDR2 YFSETQ. The germline V and J ends were trimmed by 4 bases and 4 bases, with 17 bases remaining between them. The CDR3 totals 15 residues. The CDR3 nucleotides read TGCGCCAGCAGCGATTTACAGGGTTCGGGCACTGAAGCTTTCTTT. Protein sequence: CASSDLQGSGTEAFF. The whole variable domain, filled in from reference TRBV5-1 and TRBJ1-1, reads KAGVTQTPRYLIKTRGQQVTLSCSPISGHRSVSWYQQTPGQGLQFLFEYFSETQRNKGNFPGRFSGRQFSNSRSEMNVSTLELGDSALYLCASSDLQGSGTEAFFGQGTRLTVV.

Only one count was recorded for this clone. J is TRBJ2-4 and V is TRBV5-1, with 8 bases matching TRBD1. V dropped 5 bases and J dropped 8; count of bases not matched to a gene: 6. This CDR3 has 13 residues. CDR1 is SGHRS and CDR2 is YFSETQ in the germline V gene. The CDR3 reads CASSYGQGDIQYF. As DNA, the CDR3 is TGCGCCAGCAGTTATGGACAGGGCGACATTCAGTACTTC.

The chain uses TRBV15 and TRBJ1-5, with D uncertain. Germline lookup yields CDR1 LNHNV and CDR2 YYDKDF (reference sequence). The germline V and J ends were trimmed by 1 base and 0 bases, with 16 bases remaining between them. This CDR3 spans 18 amino acids. CDR3 sequence (DNA): TGTGCCACCAGCAGAGGAAGGGCGGGGTTTTATAGCAATCAGCCCCAGCATTTT. This sequence encodes CATSRGRAGFYSNQPQHF. The full variable domain, with the rest looked up from reference TRBV15 and TRBJ1-5, is DAMVIQNPRYQVTQFGKPVTLSCSQTLNHNVMYWYQQKSSQAPKLLFHYYDKDFNNEADTPDNFQSRRPNTSFCFLDIRSPGLGDTAMYLCATSRGRAGFYSNQPQHFGDGTRLSIL.

This clone occurred a few times. The J gene is TRBJ1-2, the V gene TRBV9; no clear D gene. The V gene lost 0 bases and the J gene lost 1 base, with 10 bases spanning the gap. The germline V gene encodes CDR1 SGDLS and CDR2 YYNGEE. The CDR3 consists of 15 residues. CDR3 in amino acids: CASSVGWAHNYGYTF. CDR3 nucleotides: TGTGCCAGCAGCGTAGGGTGGGCCCATAACTATGGCTACACCTTC. The full variable domain, in which reference TRBV9 and TRBJ1-2 provide the parts outside the CDR3, is DSGVTQTPKHLITATGQRVTLRCSPRSGDLSVYWYQQSLDQGLQFLIQYYNGEERAKGNILERFSAQQFPDLHSELNLSSLELGDSALYFCASSVGWAHNYGYTFGSGTRLTVV.

V gene TRBV5-6 combines with J gene TRBJ1-4; 8 bases agree with TRBD1. Unmatched junction bases numbered 9, after V lost 5 bases and J lost 3 bases. Germline CDR1 and CDR2: SGHDT and YYEEEE. The CDR3 runs to 16 residues. DNA of the CDR3: TGTGCCAGCAGGGAAACCCAGGGGGCGGCTAATGAAAAACTGTTTTTT. This gives the protein CASRETQGAANEKLFF.

The CDR3 protein is CAWETLGLVNSPLHF. For the CDR3, the DNA is TGTGCCTGGGAGACACTGGGCTTGGTGAATTCACCCCTCCACTTT. V usage is TRBV30 and J usage is TRBJ1-6, with D unclear. The CDR3 extends over 15 amino acids. The germline gives CDR1 GTSNPN, CDR2 SVGIG (reference sequence). V was pared by 5 bases and J by 7 bases, with 18 bases between.

This chain connects TRBV7-2 to TRBJ1-5; D is possibly TRBD1 (6 bases). This CDR3 spans 16 amino acids. Germline V gene lookup returns CDR1 SGHTA and CDR2 FQGNSA. V dropped 4 bases and J dropped 3 bases, with 16 bases sitting between them. Here the CDR3 reads CASSSYRQATNQPQHF. The CDR3 DNA follows: TGTGCCAGCAGCTCGTACAGACAGGCCACCAATCAGCCCCAGCATTTT. Full variable domain (outside the CDR3, taken from reference TRBV7-2 and TRBJ1-5): GAGVSQSPSNKVTEKGKDVELRCDPISGHTALYWYRQSLGQGLEFLIYFQGNSAPDKSGLPSDRFSAERTGGSVSTLTIQRTQQEDSAVYLCASSSYRQATNQPQHFGDGTRLSIL.

The chain recombines TRBV27 with TRBJ2-3, with D perhaps TRBD1 (6 bases). This CDR3 comprises 14 residues. The V end lost 2 bases, the J end lost 2 bases, and 8 bases lay between the germline ends. The germline V gene has CDR1 MNHEY and CDR2 SMNVEV (reference sequence). The CDR3 bases are TGTGCCAGCAGTTTAAACAGGGACACAGATACGCAGTATTTT. As protein: CASSLNRDTDTQYF.

J is TRBJ1-2 and V is TRBV6-5; weak D call: TRBD1 (5 bases). CDR3 size: 14 residues. Trimming removed 6 bases at V and 5 bases at J, with 16 bases between. Germline V CDR1 and CDR2: MNHEY, SVGAGI. DNA for the CDR3: TGTGCCAGCAGAACGCCCAGGACACCTTATGGCTACACCTTC. This gives the protein CASRTPRTPYGYTF.

Only one count was recorded for this clone. Other nucleotide sequences in the sample specify the same CDR3. The rearrangement joins TRBV2 to TRBJ2-3; 13 nucleotides line up with TRBD2. CDR3 length: 17 amino acids. From germline, CDR1 is SNHLY and CDR2 FYNNEI. The ends lost 5 bases at V and 2 bases at J; junction bases unmatched: 7. CDR3 sequence: CASSRWTSGGDTDTQYF. The CDR3 DNA follows: TGTGCCAGCAGTCGCTGGACTAGCGGGGGAGACACAGATACGCAGTATTTT.

The rearrangement uses TRBV28 and TRBJ2-5; 7 bases align to TRBD1. Trimming removed 3 bases from V and 3 bases from J; junction bases left unmatched: 4. This CDR3 is 14 amino acids long. Looked up from germline, CDR1 is MDHEN and CDR2 is SYDVKM. As DNA, the CDR3 is TGTGCCAGCAGTTTGTATGACAGGGAAGAGACCCAGTACTTC. It specifies CASSLYDREETQYF.

This clone appeared a few times. V gene TRBV7-9 combines with J gene TRBJ2-1, with 8 bases fitting TRBD2. The CDR3 covers 16 residues. Germline V lookup: CDR1 SEHNR, CDR2 FQNEAQ (reference sequence). V shed 2 bases, J shed 5 bases, and the junction held 8 bases outside the gene matches. CDR3 loop: CASSLRRGGGNNEQFF. CDR3 nucleotides: TGTGCCAGCAGCTTACGACGGGGGGGCGGAAACAATGAGCAGTTCTTC.

This clone is a singleton in its sample. The gene calls are TRBV5-6 and TRBJ2-5, with a tentative D call TRBD2 (5 bases). V gave up 0 bases and J gave up 5 bases, with 8 bases separating them. Germline V gives CDR1 SGHDT, CDR2 YYEEEE. The length of the CDR3 is 13 residues. For the CDR3, the DNA is TGTGCCAGCAGCTTGGTGCCGGGGGAGACCCAGTACTTC. This encodes CASSLVPGETQYF.